These 17 T cell receptor beta chains came from one sample sequenced in a study of cytomegalovirus exposure and HLA in healthy donors. Use of 60 Vbeta and 13 Jbeta primers characterized the PCR. TCRdb's copy holds only in-frame clones and misses some; the assay was immunoSEQ multiplex PCR. The sample lists nearly 200,000 clones, around 86% seen once, with 6.5% in the top ten. The sequencing input was PBMCs. The receptors originated from a woman between 45 and 65 years old in good health and CMV-seropositive.

The V call is TRBV7-2, the J call TRBJ2-6; 8 nucleotides align to TRBD2. The V gene end was trimmed by 0 bases and the J gene end by 2 bases; junction bases not matched to a gene: 0. Germline-derived CDR1 and CDR2 are SGHTA and FQGNSA. The CDR3 contains 16 residues. This CDR3 is CASSLARGAGANVLTF. The CDR3 DNA reads TGTGCCAGCAGCTTAGCGCGGGGGGCTGGGGCCAACGTCCTGACTTTC.

The chain joins TRBV10-3 to TRBJ2-5; D call uncertain. The CDR3 spans 15 residues. The germline V gene encodes CDR1 ENHRY and CDR2 SYGVKD. The ends were cut back, 0 bases at V and 4 bases at J, with 12 bases in the middle. CDR3 bases: TGTGCCATCAGTGAGTCGAACCTAGTTCCAGAGACCCAGTACTTC. Protein: CAISESNLVPETQYF.

The chain employs TRBV5-1 and TRBJ2-1; 9 nucleotides line up with TRBD2. Germline V CDR1 and CDR2: SGHRS, YFSETQ. The CDR3 extends over 15 amino acids. V lost 4 bases to trimming and J lost 5 bases; unmatched junction nucleotides: 7. This CDR3 is CASSPGVAGDNEQFF. The CDR3 coding sequence is TGCGCCAGCAGCCCCGGGGTAGCGGGGGACAATGAGCAGTTCTTC.

The genes are TRBV23-1 and TRBJ2-5; 9 bases agree with TRBD1. TRBV23-1 carries the ORF label, with uncertain function. Germline trimming cut 0 bases from V and 5 bases from J; bases unmatched to any gene: 13. This CDR3 comprises 18 residues. This CDR3 is CASSQSLGQGPPRETQYF. CDR3 nucleotides: TGCGCCAGCAGTCAATCGCTAGGACAGGGGCCCCCCCGGGAGACCCAGTACTTC.

Only a few counts were recorded for this clone. The gene calls are TRBV2 and TRBJ1-3; D ambiguous. This CDR3 contains 13 residues. V was cut by 7 bases and J by 1 base, with 8 bases left in between. CDR1 and CDR2 from the germline V gene are SNHLY and FYNNEI. This CDR3 reads CASMLSSGNTIYF. Written as DNA, the CDR3 is TGTGCCAGCATGTTATCTTCTGGAAACACCATATATTTT.

The chain links TRBV15 to TRBJ2-1, with TRBD2 matching over 11 bases. V shed 0 bases and J 10 bases; nucleotides not matched to a gene: 8. There are 16 residues in the CDR3. In germline, CDR1 is LNHNV, CDR2 YYDKDF (reference sequence). CDR3 sequence: CATSRDTSGRSKEQFF. The CDR3 coding sequence is TGTGCCACCAGCAGAGATACTAGCGGGAGATCGAAGGAGCAGTTCTTC. Complete variable domain (other parts from reference TRBV15 and TRBJ2-1): DAMVIQNPRYQVTQFGKPVTLSCSQTLNHNVMYWYQQKSSQAPKLLFHYYDKDFNNEADTPDNFQSRRPNTSFCFLDIRSPGLGDTAMYLCATSRDTSGRSKEQFFGPGTRLTVL.

This chain joins TRBV2 and TRBJ2-1; maybe TRBD2 (7 bases). The CDR3 totals 13 residues. Germline V gene lookup returns CDR1 SNHLY and CDR2 FYNNEI. Trimming removed 7 bases at V and 8 bases at J, with 15 bases between. CDR3 protein: CASTRGEGDEQFF. DNA for the CDR3: TGTGCCAGCACCCGAGGGGAGGGGGATGAGCAGTTCTTC.

This chain joins TRBV5-4 and TRBJ2-1; no firm D call. The CDR3 contains 15 residues. Germline loops: CDR1 SGHNT, CDR2 YYREEE (reference sequence). V lost 2 bases and J lost 8, with 17 bases in between. The chain's CDR3 is CASSFPSSPQHEQFF. CDR3 DNA: TGTGCCAGCAGCTTTCCGAGTAGTCCTCAACATGAGCAGTTCTTC.

The chain is built from TRBV11-2 and TRBJ2-3; weak D call: TRBD2 (6 bases). Germline V gene data show CDR1 as SGHAT and CDR2 as FQNNGV. V lost 1 base and J lost 4, with 12 bases in between. This CDR3 contains 15 residues. CDR3 loop: CASSLGEDLPDTQYF. The CDR3 DNA follows: TGTGCCAGCAGCTTAGGGGAGGACTTACCAGATACGCAGTATTTT.

The chain has TRBV7-2 and TRBJ2-2; a possible D gene is TRBD2 (5 bases). The ends were cut back, 5 bases at V and 5 bases at J, with 9 bases in the middle. The CDR3 runs to 13 residues. Germline CDR1 reads SGHTA; CDR2 reads FQGNSA. The chain's CDR3 is CASSPRGTGELFF. CDR3 sequence (DNA): TGTGCCAGCAGCCCCCGGGGAACCGGGGAGCTGTTTTTT.

V and J are TRBV5-6 and TRBJ2-2; maybe TRBD2 (5 bases). The V and J ends lost 4 bases and 7 bases respectively, with 8 bases between them. The CDR3 has 12 residues. CDR1 SGHDT and CDR2 YYEEEE come from the germline V gene. The CDR3 sequence is CASSPGVGELFF. The CDR3, as DNA: TGTGCCAGCAGCCCCGGGGTCGGGGAGCTGTTTTTT.

This clone was seen a handful of times. The chain has TRBV6-5 and TRBJ1-2, with D possibly being TRBD1 (6 bases). V was clipped by 7 bases and J by 7 bases, with 10 bases between them. Germline CDR1 MNHEY, CDR2 SVGAGI. The CDR3 consists of 11 residues. CDR3 DNA sequence: TGTGCCAGCACGGACAGAACTGGCTACACCTTC. Its protein is CASTDRTGYTF.

The chain couples TRBV5-6 to TRBJ1-3; D uncertain. Germline V gives CDR1 SGHDT, CDR2 YYEEEE. CDR3 length equals 16 residues. Trimming shortened V by 1 base and J by 0 bases, and 11 bases separated the two germline ends. The CDR3 nucleotides read TGTGCCAGCAGCTTGTTTCGGCGGGACTCTGGAAACACCATATATTTT. It encodes CASSLFRRDSGNTIYF.

This clone was seen just once. The chain is built from TRBV19 and TRBJ1-2; TRBD1 aligns across 8 bases. J was trimmed by 7 bases and V by 7 bases; bases with no gene match: 8. From germline, CDR1 is LNHDA and CDR2 SQIVND (reference sequence). This CDR3 contains 13 residues. The CDR3 nucleotides are TGTGCCAGTAACATCGGACAGGGACCTGGCTACACCTTC. It encodes CASNIGQGPGYTF.

This sequence joins TRBV6-5 and TRBJ1-3; D remains ambiguous. CDR3 length: 14 residues. Germline V CDR1 and CDR2: MNHEY, SVGAGI. The V end lost 0 bases, the J end lost 3 bases, and 6 bases lay between the germline ends. This CDR3 reads CASSYSVSGNTIYF. The CDR3 DNA reads TGTGCCAGCAGTTACTCGGTCAGTGGAAACACCATATATTTT.

This clone has just a few counts. The V and J genes are TRBV11-2 and TRBJ1-5, with D possibly TRBD1 on 5 matching bases. Deletions cut 3 bases from V and 4 bases from J, with 7 bases between. This CDR3 has 13 amino acids. Germline assignment: CDR1 SGHAT and CDR2 FQNNGV. CDR3 in DNA: TGTGCCAGCAGCTTCTCAGGGAATCAGCCCCAGCATTTT. Translated: CASSFSGNQPQHF. The entire variable domain, with the rest obtained from reference TRBV11-2 and TRBJ1-5, is as follows: EAGVAQSPRYKIIEKRQSVAFWCNPISGHATLYWYQQILGQGPKLLIQFQNNGVVDDSQLPKDRFSAERLKGVDSTLKIQPAKLEDSAVYLCASSFSGNQPQHFGDGTRLSIL.

There are a few counts of this clone. The J gene is TRBJ1-4, the V gene TRBV27; D is possibly TRBD1 (5 bases). V gave up 3 bases and J gave up 0 bases, with 8 bases separating them. The CDR3 sequence is 15 residues long. Germline values: CDR1 MNHEY, CDR2 SMNVEV (reference sequence). The CDR3 DNA reads as TGTGCCAGCAGTTTGGGGACTGCAACTAATGAAAAACTGTTTTTT. This translates into CASSLGTATNEKLFF.